This TCR beta chain was observed in a study of T cells after yellow fever vaccination. Study-wide context: SMART-Seq v4 Ultra Low Input prepared libraries from low-cell fractions. Broader study findings: Within FACS-sorted repertoires, abundant clonotypes contaminating from the bulk population could be present. Although most clonotypes did not, a small share appeared in both CD4 and CD8 compartments. Re-detected after boosting: most primary clones, 95% to 98% of CD4 and under 90% of CD8.

MiXCR, run by TCRdb on the 5' RACE reads, gives a single entry per CDR3 protein. The sample includes around 320,000 distinct CDR3 sequences, 7.5% to 9.5% of them seen just once. This clonotype has more than one count but fewer than ten. Its target is unknown. The clonotype comes from a man aged 18 to 30 who received the YFV17D yellow fever vaccine. The material sequenced was CD4+ T cells sorted from PBMCs, taken 5 days after the yellow fever booster vaccination.

Here the CDR3 reads CASSLDGASDYNSPLHF. The CDR3 region has the DNA TGCGCCAGCAGCTTGGATGGAGCTTCCGACTATAATTCACCCCTCCACTTT. This sequence joins TRBV5-1 and TRBJ1-6; no clear D. The V and J ends lost 0 bases and 3 bases respectively, with 13 bases between them. Germline CDR1 is SGHRS and CDR2 is YFSETQ. This CDR3 comprises 17 residues.